This passage covers 9 T cell receptor beta chains from one sample sequenced in a study of T cells after yellow fever vaccination (dated by TCRdb to between 2018 and 2020). In the paper's terms, the treatment or condition label means: live attenuated yellow fever vaccine strain. Library method: 5' RACE. For sequencing, an Illumina NovaSeq 6000 was employed. In-frame beta chains were kept once TCRdb had trimmed the public reads at Q25 with fastp and called clones with MiXCR. Rows matching on CDR3 protein sequence are summarized as one entry with the most common DNA and genes. This sample has approximately 300,000 distinct CDR3 sequences in its table, and around 10% of those were observed once. The top ten clones comprise about 3.3% of the sample. Material: CD4+ T cells sorted from PBMCs, obtained 45 days after the yellow fever booster vaccination. The receptors shown here come from a man aged 18 to 30 who received the YFV17D yellow fever vaccine.

The chain is built from TRBV7-9 and TRBJ1-2, with D possibly being TRBD1 (6 bases). The ends were cut back, 1 base at V and 8 bases at J, with 14 bases in the middle. In germline, CDR1 is SEHNR, CDR2 FQNEAQ (reference sequence). This CDR3 comprises 14 residues. CDR3 in amino acids: CASSLEQGVGGYTF. In nucleotides, the CDR3 is TGTGCCAGCAGCTTAGAACAGGGAGTCGGAGGCTACACCTTC.

Regarding this clonotype: This may come from a read error, since a much larger clone is one base off. J is TRBJ1-1 and V is TRBV7-8; D call uncertain. Germline lookup yields CDR1 SGHVS and CDR2 FQNEAQ. The length of the CDR3 is 14 residues. V was clipped by 2 bases and J by 4 bases, with 11 bases between them. The CDR3, as DNA: TGTGCCAGCAGCTTACAGAGGATGATCACTGAAGCTTTCTTT. Amino acid sequence: CASSLQRMITEAFF.

The genes are TRBV15 and TRBJ2-1, with 11 bases identical to TRBD2. V lost 1 base, J lost 2 bases, and 1 base stayed unmatched. Germline values: CDR1 LNHNV, CDR2 YYDKDF (reference sequence). This CDR3 spans 16 amino acids. The CDR3, as DNA: TGTGCCACCAGCAGAGCGGGACTAGCGGCCTACAATGAGCAGTTCTTC. The encoded protein is CATSRAGLAAYNEQFF.

The rearrangement links TRBV6-2 or TRBV6-3 to TRBJ1-1; D uncertain. Germline CDR1 MNHEY, CDR2 SVGEGT. V was trimmed by 6 bases and J by 4 bases, leaving 9 bases between them. CDR3 length: 12 residues. This CDR3 reads CASRGEGTEAFF. The CDR3 nucleotides read TGTGCCAGCAGGGGAGAAGGCACTGAAGCTTTCTTT.

In this sample, this clonotype turned up many times. The chain carries TRBV3-1 and TRBJ2-3; D ambiguous. The CDR3 sequence is 16 residues long. CDR1 and CDR2 (germline): LGHDT, YNNKEL (reference sequence). The V end lost 4 bases, the J end lost 0 bases, and 14 bases lay between the germline ends. CDR3 nucleotide sequence: TGTGCCAGCAGCCCTACCTGGACGGTGAGCACAGATACGCAGTATTTT. The encoded protein is CASSPTWTVSTDTQYF.

This clonotype has more than one count but fewer than ten. This rearrangement joins TRBV7-3 to TRBJ2-2, with 8 bases fitting TRBD2. The CDR3 covers 18 residues. Germline V lookup: CDR1 SGHTA, CDR2 FQGTGA. With V trimmed by 5 bases and J by 0 bases, 11 bases remained unmatched. CDR3 protein: CASSLLGAGAANTGELFF. The CDR3 DNA follows: TGTGCCAGCAGCCTACTTGGAGCGGGGGCCGCGAACACCGGGGAGCTGTTTTTT.

The chain joins TRBV5-6 to TRBJ2-4; TRBD1 is a possible D gene (5 bases). Trimming took off 1 base at V and 2 bases at J, with 7 bases between the two ends. Germline V lookup: CDR1 SGHDT, CDR2 YYEEEE. This CDR3 has 14 residues. The CDR3 region is CASSLQGPKNIQYF. DNA for the CDR3: TGTGCCAGCAGCTTGCAGGGTCCCAAAAACATTCAGTACTTC.

V is TRBV6-5 and J is TRBJ2-1; 7 positions match TRBD1. The germline V gene encodes CDR1 MNHEY and CDR2 SVGAGI. The CDR3 is made up of 12 amino acids. With V trimmed by 7 bases and J by 11 bases, 8 bases remained unmatched. The CDR3 DNA reads TGTGCCAGCACTGACCGGACAGGCAAGCAGTTCTTC. Encoded protein: CASTDRTGKQFF.

J is TRBJ2-1 and V is TRBV7-2, with D perhaps TRBD2 (6 bases). V lost 4 bases and J 6 bases, leaving 10 bases between the germline ends. CDR1 SGHTA and CDR2 FQGNSA come from the germline V gene. The CDR3 extends over 13 amino acids. CDR3 residues: CASSSTRLNEQFF. The CDR3 nucleotides are TGTGCCAGCAGCTCGACTAGACTCAATGAGCAGTTCTTC.